Listed below are T cell receptor beta chains from one sample, sequenced in a study of T-cell memory formation after mild COVID-19. TCRdb called the 5' RACE reads again in MiXCR, with one record for every CDR3 protein. The data hold some 150,000 distinct CDR3 sequences, with 15% to 20% observed a single time. Sequenced: PBMCs or a T cell subset sorted from them (not recorded which). The source of these receptors is an adult woman who had mild COVID-19 (a few samples of this study predate the infection). Cell type and time point are not known. The CDR3 runs from the conserved cysteine through the conserved F or W. Fields, in order: D gene, clone size, J gene, V gene, CDR3 protein, CDR3 DNA. A D gene is named only where the DNA matches it firmly. Clone size is stated in some rows and not others, as once, few, many or a class when expanded.

d_gene: NA; abundance: NA; j_gene: TRBJ1-1; v_gene: TRBV30; CDR3aa: CAWSTNTEAFF; CDR3nt: TGTGCCTGGAGTACGAACACTGAAGCTTTCTTT
d_gene: NA; abundance: NA; j_gene: TRBJ1-5; v_gene: TRBV20-1; CDR3aa: CSAVIVLNQPQHF; CDR3nt: TGCAGTGCTGTCATCGTCCTCAATCAGCCCCAGCATTTT
d_gene: NA; abundance: few; j_gene: TRBJ2-7; v_gene: TRBV6-2/TRBV6-3; CDR3aa: CASSRRDGRRYEQYF; CDR3nt: TGTGCCAGCAGCCGCCGGGACGGACGCCGCTACGAGCAGTACTTC
d_gene: NA; abundance: medium-sized; j_gene: TRBJ1-1; v_gene: TRBV20-1; CDR3aa: CSARMGHLLTEAFF; CDR3nt: TGCAGTGCTAGAATGGGACACCTCCTCACTGAAGCTTTCTTT
d_gene: NA; abundance: few; j_gene: TRBJ2-1; v_gene: TRBV5-5; CDR3aa: CASSLVRAAYNEQFF; CDR3nt: TGTGCCAGCAGCTTGGTTCGAGCGGCCTACAATGAGCAGTTCTTC
d_gene: NA; abundance: NA; j_gene: TRBJ2-1; v_gene: TRBV12-3/TRBV12-4; CDR3aa: CASSWGTGSYNEQFF; CDR3nt: TGTGCCAGCAGTTGGGGGACGGGGAGCTACAATGAGCAGTTCTTC
d_gene: TRBD1; abundance: few; j_gene: TRBJ2-2; v_gene: TRBV18; CDR3aa: CASSPGQPNTGELFF; CDR3nt: TGTGCCAGCTCGCCGGGACAGCCGAACACCGGGGAGCTGTTTTTT
d_gene: TRBD1; abundance: NA; j_gene: TRBJ2-1; v_gene: TRBV3-1; CDR3aa: CASSHTGTAFNNEQFF; CDR3nt: TGTGCCAGCAGCCACACCGGGACAGCATTTAACAATGAGCAGTTCTTC
d_gene: NA; abundance: few; j_gene: TRBJ2-2; v_gene: TRBV6-2/TRBV6-3; CDR3aa: CASTPWRGTGPGELFF; CDR3nt: TGTGCCAGCACCCCGTGGCGCGGGACGGGACCCGGGGAGCTGTTTTTT
d_gene: TRBD2; abundance: NA; j_gene: TRBJ2-3; v_gene: TRBV20-1; CDR3aa: CSALLAGRSDTQYF; CDR3nt: TGCAGTGCTCTACTAGCGGGGAGATCGGATACGCAGTATTTT
d_gene: TRBD1; abundance: few; j_gene: TRBJ2-3; v_gene: TRBV11-2; CDR3aa: CASSARQGDSDTQYF; CDR3nt: TGTGCCAGCAGCGCGAGACAGGGAGACTCAGATACGCAGTATTTT
d_gene: NA; abundance: NA; j_gene: TRBJ1-6; v_gene: TRBV5-1; CDR3aa: CASTEGQHAGSPLHF; CDR3nt: TGCGCCAGCACCGAAGGACAGCACGCAGGGTCACCCCTCCACTTT
d_gene: TRBD1; abundance: NA; j_gene: TRBJ1-2; v_gene: TRBV24-1; CDR3aa: CATSDPGQADYGYTF; CDR3nt: TGTGCCACCAGTGATCCGGGACAGGCGGACTATGGCTACACCTTC
d_gene: NA; abundance: few; j_gene: TRBJ2-3; v_gene: TRBV23-1; CDR3aa: CASSQSALADTQYF; CDR3nt: TGCGCCAGCAGTCAATCGGCCCTGGCAGATACGCAGTATTTT
d_gene: NA; abundance: NA; j_gene: TRBJ1-1; v_gene: TRBV13; CDR3aa: CASSRARGPQLPNTEAFF; CDR3nt: TGTGCCAGCAGCCGAGCCAGGGGTCCCCAGCTGCCGAACACTGAAGCTTTCTTT
d_gene: NA; abundance: NA; j_gene: TRBJ1-1; v_gene: TRBV11-2; CDR3aa: CASSPRLGDTEAFF; CDR3nt: TGTGCCAGCAGCCCACGACTGGGGGACACTGAAGCTTTCTTT
d_gene: NA; abundance: few; j_gene: TRBJ2-7; v_gene: TRBV6-1; CDR3aa: CASREPRSSRSSYEQYF; CDR3nt: TGTGCCAGCAGGGAGCCCCGGTCTAGTCGGAGCTCCTACGAGCAGTACTTC
d_gene: TRBD1; abundance: NA; j_gene: TRBJ2-3; v_gene: TRBV29-1; CDR3aa: CSVEEGTASTDTQYF; CDR3nt: TGCAGCGTTGAAGAGGGGACAGCTAGCACAGATACGCAGTATTTT
d_gene: NA; abundance: NA; j_gene: TRBJ1-5; v_gene: TRBV20-1; CDR3aa: CSAQTHRGGNQPQHF; CDR3nt: TGCAGTGCTCAGACCCATCGGGGAGGCAATCAGCCCCAGCATTTT
d_gene: NA; abundance: NA; j_gene: TRBJ2-1; v_gene: TRBV4-2; CDR3aa: CASSPGGEVGYNEQFF; CDR3nt: TGTGCCAGCAGCCCCGGCGGGGAGGTTGGCTACAATGAGCAGTTCTTC
d_gene: TRBD2; abundance: NA; j_gene: TRBJ2-1; v_gene: TRBV29-1; CDR3aa: CSVEEWLAGGYQFF; CDR3nt: TGCAGCGTTGAAGAGTGGCTAGCGGGGGGATATCAGTTCTTC
d_gene: TRBD1; abundance: NA; j_gene: TRBJ1-2; v_gene: TRBV20-1; CDR3aa: CSGYGLLGTGNGYTF; CDR3nt: TGCAGTGGCTACGGGCTGCTCGGGACAGGAAATGGCTACACCTTC
d_gene: NA; abundance: NA; j_gene: TRBJ1-1; v_gene: TRBV4-1; CDR3aa: CASSFVAGTEAFF; CDR3nt: TGCGCCAGCAGCTTTGTGGCGGGCACTGAAGCTTTCTTT
d_gene: NA; abundance: few; j_gene: TRBJ2-7; v_gene: TRBV12-3/TRBV12-4; CDR3aa: CASSPPGGETSGEQYF; CDR3nt: TGTGCCAGCAGTCCTCCGGGTGGGGAAACGTCTGGTGAGCAGTACTTC
d_gene: NA; abundance: few; j_gene: TRBJ2-1; v_gene: TRBV29-1; CDR3aa: CSVERIGGGAGNEQFF; CDR3nt: TGCAGCGTTGAACGAATAGGGGGCGGCGCGGGGAATGAGCAGTTCTTC
d_gene: NA; abundance: NA; j_gene: TRBJ2-5; v_gene: TRBV19; CDR3aa: CASSPRQETQYF; CDR3nt: TGTGCCAGTAGTCCTCGACAAGAGACCCAGTACTTC
d_gene: TRBD2; abundance: NA; j_gene: TRBJ2-1; v_gene: TRBV29-1; CDR3aa: CSGRSGSSYNEQFF; CDR3nt: TGCAGCGGTCGTAGCGGGAGCTCCTACAATGAGCAGTTCTTC